The 26 T cell receptor beta chains below were found in one sample sequenced in a study of Ad26.COV2.S vaccination and SARS-CoV-2 variants. Profiling relied on immunoSEQ multiplex PCR, and the TCRdb table lists in-frame clones only, not all of them. This sample has 380,000 or so clones; approximately 86% occur once, and the top ten carry about 10%. Treatment given: about 20 received Ad26.COV2.S at low or high dose, single or two shots; roughly 5 received placebo; per-sample allocation not given. The samples date from day 63 after the first vaccine or placebo injection. Sequenced material: peripheral blood, taken in a trial of Ad26.COV2.S vaccine versus placebo. These receptors all come from a person aged 18-60 years who received the Ad26.COV2.S COVID-19 vaccine or a placebo.

This clone came up a few times. The CDR3 is CASSSWGGNSPLHF. The CDR3 DNA sequence: TGTGCCAGCAGTTCATGGGGGGGTAATTCACCCCTCCACTTT. This chain connects TRBV11-2 to TRBJ1-6; the D gene is possibly TRBD1 (5 bases). This CDR3 has 14 amino acids. V was trimmed by 6 bases and J by 6 bases, leaving 12 bases between them. Germline lookup yields CDR1 SGHAT and CDR2 FQNNGV.

The rearrangement joins TRBV13 to TRBJ1-1; D gene ambiguous. Germline CDR1 reads PRHDT; CDR2 reads FYEKMQ (reference sequence). The CDR3 length is 14 residues. With 0 bases removed from V and 4 bases from J, the gap between germline ends came to 9 bases. The DNA of the CDR3 is TGTGCCAGCAGCTTAGGGGACTTTGGCACTGAAGCTTTCTTT. Protein: CASSLGDFGTEAFF.

The genes are TRBV4-2 and TRBJ2-3, with D perhaps matching TRBD2 (6 bases). V dropped 4 bases and J dropped 6 bases, with 17 bases sitting between them. The CDR3 has 15 residues. Germline V CDR1 and CDR2: LGHNA, YNFKEQ. The CDR3 here is CASSLGEAAGDTQYF. CDR3 DNA: TGTGCCAGCAGCCTGGGGGAGGCCGCAGGGGATACGCAGTATTTT.

The V call is TRBV6-2 or TRBV6-3, the J call TRBJ2-2; 9 positions match TRBD2. Germline lookup yields CDR1 MNHEY and CDR2 SVGEGT. With V trimmed by 4 bases and J by 6 bases, 6 bases remained unmatched. CDR3 size: 15 residues. CDR3 nucleotides: TGTGCCAGCAGTTCCGGGACTAGCTTTTCCGGGGAGCTGTTTTTT. It yields the protein CASSSGTSFSGELFF.

The chain carries TRBV9 and TRBJ2-7; perhaps D is TRBD1 or TRBD2 (5 bases each). This CDR3 spans 14 amino acids. CDR1 is SGDLS and CDR2 is YYNGEE in the germline V gene. V shed 3 bases and J shed 9 bases, with 19 bases lying between them. The CDR3 here is CASSASGTLAVQYF. The CDR3 region has the DNA TGTGCCAGCAGCGCATCCGGGACCCTTGCAGTGCAGTACTTC.

The chain employs TRBV4-2 and TRBJ2-1, with D perhaps matching TRBD2 (6 bases). Germline lookup yields CDR1 LGHNA and CDR2 YNFKEQ. V was pared by 0 bases and J by 7 bases, with 10 bases between. The CDR3 spans 14 residues. CDR3 residues: CASSQEREDNEQFF. In DNA form, the CDR3 reads TGTGCCAGCAGCCAAGAGAGGGAGGATAATGAGCAGTTCTTC.

This clone has at least ten counts. The rearrangement links TRBV6-4 to TRBJ2-1; 7 positions agree with TRBD2. V was pared by 3 bases and J by 5 bases, with 1 base of the junction left unmatched. The length of the CDR3 is 13 residues. Germline V lookup: CDR1 MRHNA, CDR2 SNTAGT. The CDR3 loop is CASSELANNEQFF. The CDR3 nucleotides read TGTGCCAGCAGTGAACTAGCGAACAATGAGCAGTTCTTC.

This sequence joins TRBV27 and TRBJ1-5; D perhaps matches TRBD1 (5 bases). The CDR3 is 14 amino acids. Germline CDR1 MNHEY, CDR2 SMNVEV (reference sequence). Trimming removed 3 bases from V and 10 bases from J, with 16 bases in between. The CDR3 spells CASSFRGGVVPQHF. The CDR3 DNA reads as TGTGCCAGCAGTTTCCGCGGGGGTGTCGTACCCCAGCATTTT.

This clone was recorded a few times. This chain uses TRBV4-3 with TRBJ2-6, with 8 bases matching TRBD2. In germline, CDR1 is LGHNA, CDR2 YSLEER. With V trimmed by 4 bases and J by 1 base, 12 bases remained unmatched. CDR3 length equals 19 residues. The CDR3 bases are TGCGCCAGCAGCCTTCTACCGGGACTAGGAGGTTCTGGGGCCAACGTCCTGACTTTC. Residues: CASSLLPGLGGSGANVLTF.

The chain combines TRBV6-2 or TRBV6-3 with TRBJ2-5, with TRBD2 identical over 7 bases. CDR3 size: 16 residues. Germline CDR1 and CDR2: MNHEY and SVGEGT. The ends lost 2 bases at V and 0 bases at J; junction bases unmatched: 6. CDR3 coding DNA: TGTGCCAGCAGTTACGGGGCTAGCGGATACCAAGAGACCCAGTACTTC. Translation: CASSYGASGYQETQYF.

The chain carries TRBV7-2 and TRBJ2-5; tentatively, D is TRBD1 or TRBD2 (5 bases each). Trimming removed 2 bases at V and 2 bases at J, with 15 bases between. The germline V gene encodes CDR1 SGHTA and CDR2 FQGNSA. The CDR3 contains 16 residues. This CDR3 reads CASSLLGLAVQETQYF. CDR3 nucleotides: TGTGCCAGCAGCTTATTGGGGCTAGCTGTTCAAGAGACCCAGTACTTC.

This rearrangement joins TRBV29-1 to TRBJ1-2; no reliable D call. V shed 2 bases and J shed 1 base, with 5 bases lying between them. Germline V gene lookup returns CDR1 SQVTM and CDR2 ANQGSEA. There are 12 residues in the CDR3. CDR3 DNA sequence: TGCAGCGTTGAAAATGGTAACTATGGCTACACCTTC. Amino acid sequence: CSVENGNYGYTF. Drawing the rest from reference TRBV29-1 and TRBJ1-2, the complete variable domain is SAVISQKPSRDICQRGTSLTIQCQVDSQVTMMFWYRQQPGQSLTLIATANQGSEATYESGFVIDKFPISRPNLTFSTLTVSNMSPEDSSIYLCSVENGNYGYTFGSGTRLTVV.

The V call is TRBV4-2, the J call TRBJ2-3; 8 bases agree with TRBD2. The CDR3 has 16 residues. The germline CDR1 and CDR2 sequences are LGHNA and YNFKEQ. V was clipped by 3 bases and J by 4 bases; unmatched bases: 9. The CDR3 DNA sequence: TGTGCCAGCAGCCAGAGTCCGGGGGGGCTATCAGATACGCAGTATTTT. Amino acid sequence: CASSQSPGGLSDTQYF.

J is TRBJ2-7 and V is TRBV28; no clear D gene. With 4 bases removed from V and 6 bases from J, the gap between germline ends came to 19 bases. Germline V CDR1 and CDR2: MDHEN, SYDVKM. The CDR3 runs to 15 residues. The CDR3 sequence is CASSSAGTLGFEQYF. The CDR3 DNA reads TGTGCCAGCAGTTCCGCCGGAACCCTGGGGTTCGAGCAGTACTTC.

The chain links TRBV28 to TRBJ2-7; D is ambiguous. The CDR3 runs to 13 residues. Looked up from germline, CDR1 is MDHEN and CDR2 is SYDVKM. Trimming removed 5 bases from V and 4 bases from J, with 12 bases in between. CDR3 in DNA: TGTGCCAGCAGTCCATCCCCTTTTTACGAGCAGTACTTC. It is translated as CASSPSPFYEQYF. The variable domain in full, completed from reference TRBV28 and TRBJ2-7, reads DVKVTQSSRYLVKRTGEKVFLECVQDMDHENMFWYRQDPGLGLRLIYFSYDVKMKEKGDIPEGYSVSREKKERFSLILESASTNQTSMYLCASSPSPFYEQYFGPGTRLTVT.

The chain uses TRBV7-2 and TRBJ1-1; the D is unclear. V was cut by 4 bases and J by 3 bases, with 9 bases left in between. CDR1 and CDR2 from the germline V gene are SGHTA and FQGNSA. This CDR3 has 13 residues. The CDR3 loop is CASSSGRDTEAFF. The CDR3 DNA follows: TGTGCCAGCAGCTCTGGACGGGACACTGAAGCTTTCTTT.

The DNA of the CDR3 is TGCGCCAGCACCGGTCAGACCGATATGAATGAGCAGTTCTTC. Protein product: CASTGQTDMNEQFF. The chain combines TRBV10-2 with TRBJ2-1, with D uncertain. V was clipped by 7 bases and J by 7 bases, with 17 bases between them. Germline values: CDR1 WSHSY, CDR2 SAAADI. The CDR3 has 14 amino acids.

V usage is TRBV18 and J usage is TRBJ2-7; D possibly uses TRBD1 or TRBD2 (5 bases each). Germline V lookup: CDR1 KGHSH, CDR2 LQKENI. Trimming removed 3 bases at V and 3 bases at J, with 9 bases between. This CDR3 has 13 residues. The CDR3 here is CASSPGDRYEQYF. CDR3 DNA: TGTGCCAGCTCACCCGGGGACCGCTACGAGCAGTACTTC.

This chain links TRBV3-1 (or the pseudogene TRBV3-2) with TRBJ2-2, with a weak D call TRBD2 (6 bases). CDR3 size: 17 residues. The V and J ends lost 0 bases and 5 bases respectively, with 16 bases between them. Germline V gene data show CDR1 as LGHDT and CDR2 as YNNKEL (reference sequence). The CDR3 sequence: CASSQETGGAWTGELFF. CDR3 coding DNA: TGTGCCAGCAGCCAAGAAACTGGCGGGGCATGGACCGGGGAGCTGTTTTTT.

This chain uses TRBV5-5 with TRBJ1-1; TRBD1 might be the D (6 bases). The V gene's germline CDR1 is SGHKS and CDR2 YYEKEE (reference sequence). V lost 3 bases, J lost 1 base, and 7 bases lay in between. This CDR3 has 13 amino acids. CDR3 region: CASSWGQNTEAFF. The CDR3 DNA is TGTGCCAGCAGCTGGGGACAGAACACTGAAGCTTTCTTT.

The chain uses TRBV11-2 and TRBJ1-1; D uncertain. Germline V CDR1 and CDR2: SGHAT, FQNNGV. The CDR3 totals 14 residues. Trimming took off 5 bases at V and 0 bases at J, with 10 bases between the two ends. The CDR3 loop reads CASSQGRVNTEAFF. In nucleotides, the CDR3 is TGTGCCAGCAGCCAAGGACGTGTGAACACTGAAGCTTTCTTT.

In this sample, this clone turned up once. The chain is built from TRBV5-6 and TRBJ2-7, with 9 bases identical to TRBD2. J was trimmed by 3 bases and V by 4 bases; bases with no gene match: 8. From germline, CDR1 is SGHDT and CDR2 YYEEEE. The CDR3 runs to 15 residues. Here the CDR3 DNA reads TGTGCCAGCAGCCGGGGGCGGGAGGGCCTCTACGAGCAGTACTTC. Translation: CASSRGREGLYEQYF.

This clone was recorded only once. As DNA, the CDR3 is TGTGCCAGCAGCTTAGCGTCTGCAGGGGAAGCTTTCTTT. This encodes CASSLASAGEAFF. The chain has TRBV7-8 and TRBJ1-1; D might be TRBD1 (5 bases). Germline V lookup: CDR1 SGHVS, CDR2 FQNEAQ. V was trimmed by 0 bases and J by 8 bases, leaving 10 bases between them. This CDR3 comprises 13 residues.

In its sample, this clone was seen once. The rearrangement links TRBV7-6 to TRBJ2-4; perhaps TRBD2 as D (7 bases). The V and J ends lost 3 bases and 8 bases respectively, with 23 bases between them. CDR1 is SGHVS, CDR2 FNYEAQ, per germline. The CDR3 contains 17 residues. CDR3 coding DNA: TGTGCCAGCAGCTTTCTCCTAGCGGACGGGGGGCCGGACATTCAGTACTTC. Protein sequence: CASSFLLADGGPDIQYF.

The count of this clone is one. The V gene is TRBV28, the J gene TRBJ1-3; 9 bases line up with TRBD1. The CDR3 is made up of 16 amino acids. V lost 7 bases to trimming and J lost 0 bases; unmatched junction nucleotides: 7. Germline CDR1 is MDHEN and CDR2 is SYDVKM. The CDR3 is CASIPGQGFSGNTIYF. For the CDR3, the DNA is TGTGCCAGCATTCCGGGACAGGGATTCTCTGGAAACACCATATATTTT. Full variable domain (remainder filled in from reference TRBV28 and TRBJ1-3): DVKVTQSSRYLVKRTGEKVFLECVQDMDHENMFWYRQDPGLGLRLIYFSYDVKMKEKGDIPEGYSVSREKKERFSLILESASTNQTSMYLCASIPGQGFSGNTIYFGEGSWLTVV.

The V gene is TRBV3-1 (or the pseudogene TRBV3-2), the J gene TRBJ1-1, with D possibly being TRBD1 (6 bases). Germline V gene lookup returns CDR1 LGHDT and CDR2 YNNKEL (reference sequence). The V end lost 4 bases, the J end lost 4 bases, and 13 bases lay between the germline ends. The CDR3 covers 14 residues. The CDR3 sequence: CASSLLGGSTEAFF. In DNA form, the CDR3 reads TGTGCCAGCAGCCTCTTAGGGGGGTCCACTGAAGCTTTCTTT.